Here is one T cell receptor (beta chain) with its context. What it binds is not known. The sample originates from a study of T cell responses to AZD1222 COVID-19 vaccine. Study-wide findings and caveats: At baseline, seropositivity was found in only 5 to 7 AZD1222 recipients. Donors were largely white British and mainly female; clonal diversity was possibly underestimated. Across the whole spike, CD4 TCRs peaked at regions 160-218 and 743-854.

V was pared by 6 bases and J by 0 bases, with 6 bases of the junction left unmatched. This CDR3 has 15 amino acids. Germline CDR1 is MDHEN and CDR2 is SYDVKM. The method was immunoSEQ multiplex PCR; TCRdb's version includes in-frame clones alone and lacks a portion of them. The sample has roughly 85,000 clones, 88% seen once. The chain links TRBV28 to TRBJ2-3; 7 nucleotides line up with TRBD1. This clonotype was sampled from an adult in good health. Sequenced material: peripheral blood, taken on day 0 of MenACWY control vaccination. This CDR3 is CASSLGGSSTDTQYF. The CDR3 DNA reads TGTGCCAGCAGCCTAGGGGGCTCTAGCACAGATACGCAGTATTTT.